Reported below is one T cell receptor (beta chain). In its sample, this clonotype was seen a few times. Its antigen has not been determined. Base quality data are lacking; no much larger clone is found one base away. V lost 0 bases and J lost 3 bases; the stretch between them is 12 bases long. From a lookup of the germline V gene, CDR1 and CDR2 are LGHNA and YNFKEQ. The CDR3 covers 16 residues, taking in both the cysteine and the phenylalanine. Only the CDR3 part of the read is kept: 48 bases, read in frame from the first base. These data originate in a study of response to subunit inactivated influenza vaccine listed by TCRdb under 2018. At the level of the whole study: Deep quantitative T cell receptor repertoire profiling was used in the study to track responses to a trivalent subunit inactivated influenza vaccine. What the authors observed across the whole study: According to the authors, only a limited number of new T cells may be recruited by each seasonal influenza vaccination.

Library preparation was by RT-PCR. For sequencing, an Illumina HiSeq 2500 was employed. TCRdb trimmed public reads at Q25 via fastp, called clones via MiXCR and kept in-frame beta chains. Entries that share a CDR3 protein sequence are merged under the most common genes and DNA. This sample comprises 750,000 to 850,000 distinct CDR3 sequences, about 18% of them detected only once. The ten largest clones represent 9.5% to 13% of the sample. Sequenced material: PBMCs from blood, taken about 5 days after vaccination. The sequence came from a man aged 50-60 years who received an inactivated influenza vaccine. Donor details come from another sample of the same person, matched by shared clones. The chain is encoded by TRBV4-2 joined to TRBJ1-3, with no confident D gene call. This receptor carries the CDR3 CASSQDSVMNGNTIYF. Here is the DNA: TGTGCCAGCAGCCAAGATTCCGTCATGAATGGAAACACCATATATTTT.